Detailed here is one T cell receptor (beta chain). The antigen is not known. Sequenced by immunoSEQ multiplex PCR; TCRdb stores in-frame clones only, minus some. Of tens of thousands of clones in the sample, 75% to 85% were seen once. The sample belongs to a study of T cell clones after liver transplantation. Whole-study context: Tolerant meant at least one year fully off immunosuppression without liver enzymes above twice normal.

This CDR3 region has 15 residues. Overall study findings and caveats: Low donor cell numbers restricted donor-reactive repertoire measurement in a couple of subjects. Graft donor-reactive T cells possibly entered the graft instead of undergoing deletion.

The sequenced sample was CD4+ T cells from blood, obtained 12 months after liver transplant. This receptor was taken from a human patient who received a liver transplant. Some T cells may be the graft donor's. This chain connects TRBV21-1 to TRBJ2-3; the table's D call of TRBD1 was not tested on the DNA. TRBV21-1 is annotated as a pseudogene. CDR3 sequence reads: CASSTYRGTTDTQYF. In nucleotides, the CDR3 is TGTGCCAGCAGCACCTACAGGGGCACCACAGATACGCAGTATTTT.